This T cell receptor beta chain derives from a study of shared clonotypes between healthy human individuals. On this clone: This may come from a read error, since a much larger clone is one base off.

The germline V gene has CDR1 SGHKS and CDR2 YYEKEE (reference sequence). V dropped 4 bases and J dropped 0 bases, with 1 base sitting between them. This CDR3 comprises 12 residues. The data were produced by immunoSEQ multiplex PCR, yet TCRdb's version contains in-frame clones alone and is incomplete. Of 850,000 to 1,200,000 clones listed, 75% are singletons. This receptor was identified in a man between 18 and 35 years old in good health. This chain connects TRBV5-5 to TRBJ2-2; D not resolved. Sequencing input: memory CD4+ T cells sorted from blood. Subset reported: CD45RA-negative fraction. The CDR3 coding sequence is TGTGCCAGCAGCCCGAACACCGGGGAGCTGTTTTTT. It yields the protein CASSPNTGELFF.